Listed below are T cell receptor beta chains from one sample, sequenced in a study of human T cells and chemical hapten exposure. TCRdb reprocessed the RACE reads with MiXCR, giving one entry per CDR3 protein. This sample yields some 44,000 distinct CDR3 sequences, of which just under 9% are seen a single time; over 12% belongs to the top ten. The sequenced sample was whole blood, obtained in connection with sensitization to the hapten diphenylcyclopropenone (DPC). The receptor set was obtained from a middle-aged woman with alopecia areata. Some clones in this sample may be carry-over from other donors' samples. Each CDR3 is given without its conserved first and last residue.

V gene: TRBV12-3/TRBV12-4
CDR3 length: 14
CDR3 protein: ASSPLRLARGDTQY

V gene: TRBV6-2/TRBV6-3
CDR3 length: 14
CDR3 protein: ASSYAGGTQLLGYT

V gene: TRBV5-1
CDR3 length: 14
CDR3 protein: ASSLSPGQGSGEQY

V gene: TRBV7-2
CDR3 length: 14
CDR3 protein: ASSLAGTAKGYEQY

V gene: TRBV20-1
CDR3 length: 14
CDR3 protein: SARDPPGTENQPQH

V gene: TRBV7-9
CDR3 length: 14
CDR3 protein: ASSLIPWTGINTIY

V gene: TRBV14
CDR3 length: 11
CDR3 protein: ASSQQGYNEQF

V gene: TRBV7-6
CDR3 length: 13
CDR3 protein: ASSPGVQGTGELF

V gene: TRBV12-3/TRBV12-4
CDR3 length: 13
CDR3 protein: ASSPRDRAPYEQY

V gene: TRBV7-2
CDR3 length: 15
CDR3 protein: ASSFNIEGVKYNEQF

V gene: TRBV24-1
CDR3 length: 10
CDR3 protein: ATSRGGAEAF

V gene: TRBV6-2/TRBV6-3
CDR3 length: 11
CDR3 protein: ASSSTENQPQH

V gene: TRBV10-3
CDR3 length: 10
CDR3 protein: AIWAGSHGYT

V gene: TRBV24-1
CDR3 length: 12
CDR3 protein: ATSDRQGGQPQH

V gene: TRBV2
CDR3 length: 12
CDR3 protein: ARDPGHENTEAF

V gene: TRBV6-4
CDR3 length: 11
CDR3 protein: ASSRDSGAEAF

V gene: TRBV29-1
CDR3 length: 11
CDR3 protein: SVQLTGGSPLH

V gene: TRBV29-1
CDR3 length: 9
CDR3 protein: SVVMGDTQY

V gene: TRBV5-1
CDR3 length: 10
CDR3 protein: ASSSDGKQAF

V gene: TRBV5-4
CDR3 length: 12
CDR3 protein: ASSPPGSQETQY

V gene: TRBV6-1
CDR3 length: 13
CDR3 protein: ASSVGGLGNQPQH

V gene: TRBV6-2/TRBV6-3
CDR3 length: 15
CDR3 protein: ASSYFGQSSGANVLT

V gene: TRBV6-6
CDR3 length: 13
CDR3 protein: ASSADNSPYNEQF

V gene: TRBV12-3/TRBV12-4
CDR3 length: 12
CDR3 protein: ASRLSTGNQPQH

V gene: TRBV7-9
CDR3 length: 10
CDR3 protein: ASSFDSYEQY

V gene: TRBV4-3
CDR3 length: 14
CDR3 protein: ASSQDYHSEDTEAF

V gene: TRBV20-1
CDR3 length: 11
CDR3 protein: SAPRDNSYEQY

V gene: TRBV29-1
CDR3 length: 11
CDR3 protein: SVDGGNTGELF

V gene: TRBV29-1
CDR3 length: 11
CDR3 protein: SVGSGGDSPLH

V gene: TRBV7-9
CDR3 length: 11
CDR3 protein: ASSPQHGQPQH

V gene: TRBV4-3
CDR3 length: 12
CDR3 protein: ASSQERSLYGYT

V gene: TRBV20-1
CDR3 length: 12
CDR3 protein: SASLAGDYNEQF

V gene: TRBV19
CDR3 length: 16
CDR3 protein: ASSIALAGDNAYNEQF

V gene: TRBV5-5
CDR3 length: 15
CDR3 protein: ASSLERRGGYNSPLH